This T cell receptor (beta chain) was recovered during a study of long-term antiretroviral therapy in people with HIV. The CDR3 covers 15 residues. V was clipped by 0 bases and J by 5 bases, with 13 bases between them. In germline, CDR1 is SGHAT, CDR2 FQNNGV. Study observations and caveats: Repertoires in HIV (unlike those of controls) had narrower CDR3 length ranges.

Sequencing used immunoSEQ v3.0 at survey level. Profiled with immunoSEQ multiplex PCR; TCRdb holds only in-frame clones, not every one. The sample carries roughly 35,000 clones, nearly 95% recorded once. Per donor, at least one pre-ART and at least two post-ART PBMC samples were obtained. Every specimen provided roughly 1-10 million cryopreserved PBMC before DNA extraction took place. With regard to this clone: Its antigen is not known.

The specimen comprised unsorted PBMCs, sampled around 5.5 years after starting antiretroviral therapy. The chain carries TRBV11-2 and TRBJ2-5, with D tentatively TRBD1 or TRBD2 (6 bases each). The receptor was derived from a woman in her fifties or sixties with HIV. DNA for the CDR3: TGTGCCAGCAGCTTAGAGAACATGGGGGGCGAGACCCAGTACTTC. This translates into CASSLENMGGETQYF. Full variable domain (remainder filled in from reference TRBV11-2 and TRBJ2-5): EAGVAQSPRYKIIEKRQSVAFWCNPISGHATLYWYQQILGQGPKLLIQFQNNGVVDDSQLPKDRFSAERLKGVDSTLKIQPAKLEDSAVYLCASSLENMGGETQYFGPGTRLLVL.